One sample yielded the 8 T cell receptor beta chains listed below, sequenced in a study of T-cell reconstitution after alpha-beta-depleted transplantation in children. Unique molecular identifiers were built into the TCRbeta library. TCRdb re-analysed the PCR reads in MiXCR, keeping a single row per CDR3 protein. The sample includes fewer than 750,000 distinct CDR3 sequences, 25% to 30% of them seen just once. The sequences come from PBMCs, collected before TCRalphabeta/CD19-depleted stem cell transplant. The receptors were sampled from a boy under two years old with Wiskott-Aldrich syndrome, due to receive a stem cell transplant.

This clonotype showed up just a few times. The gene calls are TRBV27 and TRBJ1-1; perhaps TRBD1 as D (5 bases). Germline CDR1 reads MNHEY; CDR2 reads SMNVEV (reference sequence). This CDR3 contains 13 residues. V was pared by 6 bases and J by 10 bases, with 18 bases between. This chain's CDR3 is CASSPGPGVGAFF. DNA of the CDR3: TGTGCCAGCAGCCCCGGCCCGGGGGTTGGAGCTTTCTTT.

This clonotype showed up just a few times. This sequence joins TRBV5-5 and TRBJ2-1; weak D call: TRBD1 (5 bases). Trimming took 3 bases from V and 2 from J, leaving 9 bases between them. Germline CDR1 SGHKS, CDR2 YYEKEE (reference sequence). The CDR3 covers 14 residues. CDR3 amino acids: CASSSRVPYNEQFF. For the CDR3, the DNA is TGTGCCAGCAGCTCCAGGGTGCCCTACAATGAGCAGTTCTTC.

J is TRBJ1-3 and V is TRBV20-1; 7 nucleotides agree with TRBD1. The CDR3 consists of 14 residues. Germline V gives CDR1 DFQATT, CDR2 SNEGSKA (reference sequence). The V and J ends lost 4 bases and 1 base, in that order; junction bases with no gene match: 4. The CDR3 spells CSATWGQSGNTIYF. The CDR3 bases are TGCAGTGCTACTTGGGGACAGTCTGGAAACACCATATATTTT.

The V gene is TRBV5-1, the J gene TRBJ2-1; a possible D gene is TRBD1 (6 bases). This CDR3 is built from 14 residues. Germline V gene lookup returns CDR1 SGHRS and CDR2 YFSETQ. V gave up 5 bases and J gave up 8 bases, with 17 bases separating them. The CDR3 DNA is TGCGCCAGCAGAGGAAGGGGGTCGGGCTATGAGCAGTTCTTC. Translating gives CASRGRGSGYEQFF.

V and J are TRBV20-1 and TRBJ2-3, with 9 bases matching TRBD2. This CDR3 region has 17 residues. V dropped 1 base and J dropped 4; count of bases not matched to a gene: 12. From germline, CDR1 is DFQATT and CDR2 SNEGSKA (reference sequence). Here the CDR3 reads CSARAWASGMRADTQYF. The CDR3 coding sequence is TGCAGTGCTAGAGCGTGGGCTAGCGGGATGAGGGCAGATACGCAGTATTTT.

This chain links TRBV14 with TRBJ1-3; D possibly corresponds to TRBD1 (6 bases). V was pared by 3 bases and J by 3 bases, with 12 bases between. Germline-derived CDR1 and CDR2 are SGHDN and FVKESK. CDR3 length: 15 amino acids. CDR3: CASSHSGVGGNTIYF. DNA for the CDR3: TGTGCCAGCAGCCATTCAGGGGTCGGTGGAAACACCATATATTTT.

This clonotype was observed a handful of times. The rearrangement links TRBV6-5 to TRBJ2-3; 7 nucleotides agree with TRBD1. The CDR3 is 16 residues long. Per the germline V gene, CDR1 is MNHEY and CDR2 is SVGAGI. V gave up 0 bases and J gave up 0 bases; unmatched junction bases: 3. CDR3 residues: CASSYSKGQSTDTQYF. CDR3 sequence (DNA): TGTGCCAGCAGTTACTCGAAGGGACAGAGCACAGATACGCAGTATTTT.

In its sample, this clonotype was seen a few times. This chain joins TRBV5-1 and TRBJ2-5; 7 nucleotides align to TRBD2. With 5 bases clipped from V and 6 bases from J, the junction kept 7 bases outside the gene matches. Germline CDR1 is SGHRS and CDR2 is YFSETQ. CDR3 length equals 13 residues. CDR3 in amino acids: CASSPLAVQTQYF. As DNA, the CDR3 is TGCGCCAGCAGTCCCCTAGCGGTCCAGACCCAGTACTTC. Filled out from reference TRBV5-1 and TRBJ2-5, the complete variable domain reads KAGVTQTPRYLIKTRGQQVTLSCSPISGHRSVSWYQQTPGQGLQFLFEYFSETQRNKGNFPGRFSGRQFSNSRSEMNVSTLELGDSALYLCASSPLAVQTQYFGPGTRLLVL.